Included here is one T cell receptor (beta chain) sequence, with context. CDR3 length equals 16 residues. Deletions cut 6 bases from V and 8 bases from J, with 23 bases between. Germline V lookup: CDR1 SGHRS, CDR2 YFSETQ. The sample originates from a study of blood T cell repertoires in COVID-19. Study-level information: Collection of acute and convalescent COVID-19 samples took place in the United States, Italy and Spain. T cells, B-cell-depleted T cells, or PBMCs supplied cDNA or gDNA.

Seattle patient enrollment occurred during active infection, with longitudinal follow-up thereafter. As handled by the study authors: For nucleated cells, counts were estimated from reference gene primer amplification. Profiled with immunoSEQ multiplex PCR; TCRdb holds only in-frame clones, not every one. V and J calls plus clone size are reproduced from that table; the DNA served to infer D and trimming. The sample shows tens of thousands of clones, roughly 87% of them seen only once. The sequenced sample was peripheral blood. The clonotype originates from a man between 50 and 59 years old with COVID-19, enrolled during active disease. This chain uses TRBV5-1 with TRBJ1-4; maybe TRBD1 (6 bases). DNA of the CDR3: TGCGCCAGCAACATCGGCCCACAGGGCGAAGAAGAAAAACTGTTTTTT. Its translation: CASNIGPQGEEEKLFF.